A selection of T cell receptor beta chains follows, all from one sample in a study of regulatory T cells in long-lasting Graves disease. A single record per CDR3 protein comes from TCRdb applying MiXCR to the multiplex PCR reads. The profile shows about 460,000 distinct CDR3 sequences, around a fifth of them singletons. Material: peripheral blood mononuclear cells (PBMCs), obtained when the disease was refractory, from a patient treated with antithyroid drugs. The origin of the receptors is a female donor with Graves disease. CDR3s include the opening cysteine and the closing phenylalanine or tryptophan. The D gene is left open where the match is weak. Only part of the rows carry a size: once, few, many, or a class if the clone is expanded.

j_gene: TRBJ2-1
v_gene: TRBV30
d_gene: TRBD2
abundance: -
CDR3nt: TGTGCCTGGAAAGGCTTGGGTAGCGGGAGAAAACATGAGCAGTTCTTC
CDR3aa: CAWKGLGSGRKHEQFF

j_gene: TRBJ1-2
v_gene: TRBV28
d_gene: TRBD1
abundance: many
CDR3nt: TGTGCCAGCAGTCGTGGCCCGAGGGGGCGAGGCTATGGCTACACCTTC
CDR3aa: CASSRGPRGRGYGYTF

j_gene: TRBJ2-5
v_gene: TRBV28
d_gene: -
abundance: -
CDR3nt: TGTGCCAGCAGTTTTACGAGGATGGGCTTGCAAGAGACCCAGTACTTC
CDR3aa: CASSFTRMGLQETQYF

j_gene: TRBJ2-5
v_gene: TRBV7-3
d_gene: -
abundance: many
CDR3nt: TGTGCCAGCAGCTTACAAGGGGAAGAGACCCAGTACTTC
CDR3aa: CASSLQGEETQYF

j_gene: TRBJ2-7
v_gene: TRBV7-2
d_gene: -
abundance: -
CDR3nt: TGTGCCAGCAGCTCCAGGGACACAAGCGAGTTCTACGAGCAGTACTTC
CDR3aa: CASSSRDTSEFYEQYF

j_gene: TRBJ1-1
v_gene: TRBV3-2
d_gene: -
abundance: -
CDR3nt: TGTGCCAGCAGCCAAGAACCGGGGGACCCATGGCCCGAAGCTTTCTTT
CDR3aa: CASSQEPGDPWPEAFF

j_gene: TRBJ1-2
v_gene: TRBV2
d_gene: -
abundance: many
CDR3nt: TGTGCCAGCACTGGGACCTTATTGGGCGGCTACACCTTC
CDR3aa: CASTGTLLGGYTF

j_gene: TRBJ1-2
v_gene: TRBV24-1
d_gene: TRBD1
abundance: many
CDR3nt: TGTGCCACCAGTTCCGGGACAGCGTATGGCTACACCTTC
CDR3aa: CATSSGTAYGYTF

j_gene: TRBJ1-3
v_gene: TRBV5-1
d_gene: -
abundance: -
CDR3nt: TGCGCCAGCAGCTTTTACTCTGGAAACACCATATATTTT
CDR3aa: CASSFYSGNTIYF

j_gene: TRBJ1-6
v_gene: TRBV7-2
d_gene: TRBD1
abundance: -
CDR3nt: TGTGCCAGCAGCTTAGAGGGGACAGCTACCTATAATTCACCCCTCCACTTT
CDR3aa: CASSLEGTATYNSPLHF

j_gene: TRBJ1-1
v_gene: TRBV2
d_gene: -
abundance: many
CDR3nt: TGTGCCAGCTGCCCTCCGGGGAACACTGAAGCTTTCTTT
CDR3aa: CASCPPGNTEAFF

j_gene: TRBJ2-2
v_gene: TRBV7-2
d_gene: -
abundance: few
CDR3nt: TGTGCCAGCAGCTTATCGAGGGGGGCTAGTGTAACCGGGGAGCTGTTTTTT
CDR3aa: CASSLSRGASVTGELFF

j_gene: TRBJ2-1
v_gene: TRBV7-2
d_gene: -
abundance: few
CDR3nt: TGTGCCAGCAGCTTAGCGGGGGAGTCGAATGAGCAGTTCTTC
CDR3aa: CASSLAGESNEQFF

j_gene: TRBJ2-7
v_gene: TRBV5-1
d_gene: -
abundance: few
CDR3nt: TGCGCCAGCAGCTTGGTCGGCGGGACAGCGTACGAGCAGTACTTC
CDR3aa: CASSLVGGTAYEQYF

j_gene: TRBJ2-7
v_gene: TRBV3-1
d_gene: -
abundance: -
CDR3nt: TGTGCCAGCAGCCACGATGGGGCAATCGACTTC
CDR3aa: CASSHDGAIDF

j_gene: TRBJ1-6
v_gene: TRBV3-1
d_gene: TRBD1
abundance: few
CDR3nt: TGTGCCAGCACTCCTCGGGACAGGGGATCATCACCCCTCCACTTT
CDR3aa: CASTPRDRGSSPLHF

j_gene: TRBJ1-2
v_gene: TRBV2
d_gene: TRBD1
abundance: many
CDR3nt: TGTGCCAGCAGTTCGGGACAGCCCTATGGCTACACCTTC
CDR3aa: CASSSGQPYGYTF

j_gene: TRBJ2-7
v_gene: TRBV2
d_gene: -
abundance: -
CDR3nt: TGTGCCAGCGGGGGATCAAGCTCCTACGAGCAGTACTTC
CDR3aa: CASGGSSSYEQYF

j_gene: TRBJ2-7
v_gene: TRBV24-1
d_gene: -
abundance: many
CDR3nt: TGTGCCACCAGTCAGACAGGCTACGAGCAGTACTTC
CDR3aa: CATSQTGYEQYF

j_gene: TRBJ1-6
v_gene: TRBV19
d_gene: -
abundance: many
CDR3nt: TGTGCCAGTAGTATCGGGACGGCTGATTATAATTCACCCCTCCACTTT
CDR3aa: CASSIGTADYNSPLHF

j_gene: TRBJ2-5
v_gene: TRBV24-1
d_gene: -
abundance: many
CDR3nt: TGTGCCACCAGTGACAATATACAAGAGACCCAGTACTTC
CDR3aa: CATSDNIQETQYF

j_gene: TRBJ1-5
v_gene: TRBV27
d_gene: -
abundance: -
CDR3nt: TGTGCCAGCAGTCCGCTGGGTCAGCCCCAGCATTTT
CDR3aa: CASSPLGQPQHF

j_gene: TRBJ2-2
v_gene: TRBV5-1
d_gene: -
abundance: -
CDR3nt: TGCGCCAGCAGCCCGGGGGTCACCTCGAACACCGGGGAGCTGTTTTTT
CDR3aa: CASSPGVTSNTGELFF

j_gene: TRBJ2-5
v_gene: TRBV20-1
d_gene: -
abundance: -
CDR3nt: TGCAGTGCTAGAGTGTTGAGGCCCTCGGAGACCCAGTACTTC
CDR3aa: CSARVLRPSETQYF

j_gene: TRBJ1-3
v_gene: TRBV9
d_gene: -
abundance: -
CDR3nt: TGTGCCAGCAGCCTCACCGGGACACCGGTCTCTGGAAACACCATATATTTT
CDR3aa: CASSLTGTPVSGNTIYF

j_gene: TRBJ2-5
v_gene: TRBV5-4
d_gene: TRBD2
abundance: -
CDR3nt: TGTGCCAGCAGCAGGGGACTAGCGGGGCAACAAGAGACCCAGTACTTC
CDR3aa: CASSRGLAGQQETQYF

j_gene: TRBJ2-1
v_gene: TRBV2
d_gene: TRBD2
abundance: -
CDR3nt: TGTGCCAGCAGCACGGGACTAGCGAGGGGATACAATGAGCAGTTCTTC
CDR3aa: CASSTGLARGYNEQFF

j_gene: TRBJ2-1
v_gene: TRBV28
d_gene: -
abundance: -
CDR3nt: TGTGCCAGCGGTAGGGCGTATAAGCAGTTCTTC
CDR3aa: CASGRAYKQFF

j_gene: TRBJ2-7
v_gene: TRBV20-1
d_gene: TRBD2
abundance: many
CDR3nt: TGCAGTGCTAGACAACTAGCGGGAGTGTCCACCTACGAGCAGTACTTC
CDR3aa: CSARQLAGVSTYEQYF

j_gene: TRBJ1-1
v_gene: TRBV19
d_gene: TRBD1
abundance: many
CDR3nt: TGTGCCAGTAGCTCGGGACAGTCGAACACTGAAGCTTTCTTT
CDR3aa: CASSSGQSNTEAFF

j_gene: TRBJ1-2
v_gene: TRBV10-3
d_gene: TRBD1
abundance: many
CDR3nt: TGTGCCATCAGTTCGTTCCAGGGGGCTAAGGATGGCTACACCTTC
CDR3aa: CAISSFQGAKDGYTF

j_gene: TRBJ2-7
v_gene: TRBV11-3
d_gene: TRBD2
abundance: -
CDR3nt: TGTGCCAGCAGCTTAACCCTAGCGGGAGCAGGGGAGCAGTACTTC
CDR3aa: CASSLTLAGAGEQYF

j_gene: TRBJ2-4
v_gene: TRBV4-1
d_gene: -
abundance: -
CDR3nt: TGCGCCAGCAGCCGCATGGACTTGGCCAAAAACATTCAGTACTTC
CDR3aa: CASSRMDLAKNIQYF

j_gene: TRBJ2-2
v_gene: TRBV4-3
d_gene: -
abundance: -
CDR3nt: TGCGCCAGCAGCCAATACCCAACGGACGACTCGAACACCGGGGAGCTGTTTTTT
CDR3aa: CASSQYPTDDSNTGELFF

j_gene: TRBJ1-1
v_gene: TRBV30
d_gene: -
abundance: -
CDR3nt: TGTGCCTGGAGTGCAATTAGTGAAGCTTTCTTT
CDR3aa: CAWSAISEAFF

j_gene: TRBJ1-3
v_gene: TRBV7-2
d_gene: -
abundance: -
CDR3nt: TGTGCCAGCAGCTTAGACAGAATCGGAAACACCATATATTTT
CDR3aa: CASSLDRIGNTIYF

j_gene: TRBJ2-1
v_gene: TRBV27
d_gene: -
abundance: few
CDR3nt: TGTGCCAGCAGTTCTATTAGGGGGGAAGGGGACAATGAGCAGTTCTTC
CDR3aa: CASSSIRGEGDNEQFF

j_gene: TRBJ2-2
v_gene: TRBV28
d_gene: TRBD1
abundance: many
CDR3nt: TGTGCCAGCAGTTTTGACAGGGTGCGCACCGGGGAGCTGTTTTTT
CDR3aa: CASSFDRVRTGELFF

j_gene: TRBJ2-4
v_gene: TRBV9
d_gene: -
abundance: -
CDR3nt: TGTGCCAGCAATCGGGCCGCGGAGTCAAGCATTCAGTACTTC
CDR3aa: CASNRAAESSIQYF

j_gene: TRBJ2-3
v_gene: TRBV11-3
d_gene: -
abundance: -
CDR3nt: TGTGCCAGCAGCCCCGGGTTGTCTAGCACAGATACGCAGTATTTT
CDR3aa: CASSPGLSSTDTQYF

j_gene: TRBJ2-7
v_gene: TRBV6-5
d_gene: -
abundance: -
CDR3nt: TGTGCCAGCAGTTACTCGTCAGGGAAAGGCTCCTACGAGCAGTACTTC
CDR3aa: CASSYSSGKGSYEQYF

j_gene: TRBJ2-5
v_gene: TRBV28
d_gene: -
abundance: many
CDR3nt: TGTGCCAGCACCCTCCTGAAAGGGGCCCCCTACTTACAAGAGACCCAGTACTTC
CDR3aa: CASTLLKGAPYLQETQYF

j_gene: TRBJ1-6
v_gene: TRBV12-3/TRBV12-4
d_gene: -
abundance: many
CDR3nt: TGTGCCAGCAGTTTAGACAGCTCCTATAATTCACCCCTCCACTTT
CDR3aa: CASSLDSSYNSPLHF

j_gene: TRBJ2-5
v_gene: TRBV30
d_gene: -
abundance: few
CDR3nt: TGTGCCTGGAGTCGCCAGCGGGAGACCCAGTACTTC
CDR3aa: CAWSRQRETQYF

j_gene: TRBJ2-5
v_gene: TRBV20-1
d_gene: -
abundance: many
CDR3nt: TGCAGTGCCCATGACACTAAAGAGACCCAGTACTTC
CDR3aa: CSAHDTKETQYF

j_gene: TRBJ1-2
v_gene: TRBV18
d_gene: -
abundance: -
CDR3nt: TGTGCCAGCTCACCGGGACGATTCGGTGGCTACACCTTC
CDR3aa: CASSPGRFGGYTF

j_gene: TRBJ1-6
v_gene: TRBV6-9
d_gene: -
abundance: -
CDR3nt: TGTGCCAGCAGCTATGGATCCGGGGCTCGTCCACCCCTCCACTTT
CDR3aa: CASSYGSGARPPLHF

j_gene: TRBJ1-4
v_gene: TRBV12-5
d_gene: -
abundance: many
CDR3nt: TGTGCTAGTGGTTTGACCGAAGCAACTAATGAAAAACTGTTTTTT
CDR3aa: CASGLTEATNEKLFF

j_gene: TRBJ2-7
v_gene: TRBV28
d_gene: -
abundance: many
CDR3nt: TGTGCCAGCAGTTCTGGGGTTATCTACGAGCAGTACTTC
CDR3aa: CASSSGVIYEQYF

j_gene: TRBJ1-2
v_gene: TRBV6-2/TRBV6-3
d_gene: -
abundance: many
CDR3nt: TGTGCCAGCAGTGCGTCAGGGGCGGGCTATGGCTACACCTTC
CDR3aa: CASSASGAGYGYTF

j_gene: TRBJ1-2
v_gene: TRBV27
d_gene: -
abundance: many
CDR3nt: TGTGCCAGCAGTTCCCTCTTCGATGATAACTATGGCTACACCTTC
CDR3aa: CASSSLFDDNYGYTF

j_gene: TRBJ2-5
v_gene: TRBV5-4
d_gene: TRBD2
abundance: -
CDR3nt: TGTGCCAGCAGCTTCCCAGCGGGAGGCCCAGAGACCCAGTACTTC
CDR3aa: CASSFPAGGPETQYF

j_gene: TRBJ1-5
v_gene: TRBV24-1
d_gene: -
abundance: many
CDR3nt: TGTGCCACCAGTGATAATGACAGGACGAGCAATCAGCCCCAGCATTTT
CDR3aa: CATSDNDRTSNQPQHF

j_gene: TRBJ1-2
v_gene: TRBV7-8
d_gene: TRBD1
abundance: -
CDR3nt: TGTGCCAGCAGCTTGGACAGGGCTAACTGTGGCTACACCTTC
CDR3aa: CASSLDRANCGYTF

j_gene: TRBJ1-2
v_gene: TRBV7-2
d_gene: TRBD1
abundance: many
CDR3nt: TGTGCCAGCAGCCTCTTTGACAGGGGATTCGGCTATGGCTACACCTTC
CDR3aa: CASSLFDRGFGYGYTF